Listed below are T cell receptor beta chains from one sample, sequenced in a study of CD8 T cells in ankylosing spondylitis. From the 5' RACE reads, TCRdb called clonotypes with MiXCR, one entry per CDR3 protein. This table holds hundreds of thousands of distinct CDR3 sequences, 10% to 15% found once. The sample taken for sequencing was blood, either unsorted or a sorted T cell fraction (not recorded which). The receptors shown here come from a male donor with ankylosing spondylitis. CDR3s include the opening cysteine and the closing phenylalanine or tryptophan. The order of the fields is clone size, V gene, D gene, J gene, CDR3 DNA, CDR3 protein. A D gene is named only where the DNA matches it firmly. Rows give clone size only sometimes, using once, few, many, or a class for an expanded clone.

size: .
V: TRBV30
D: .
J: TRBJ1-3
DNA: TGTGCCTGGGGCAGGCCTGGAAACACCATATATTTT
CDR3: CAWGRPGNTIYF

size: once
V: TRBV20-1
D: TRBD2
J: TRBJ2-3
DNA: TGCTGTGCCCTTCCCCCGGGACTAGCGGGATTTTGGGATACGCAGTATTTT
CDR3: CCALPPGLAGFWDTQYF

size: many
V: TRBV10-3
D: .
J: TRBJ2-7
DNA: TGTGCCATCAGTCACCTTACAGAGAGCTCCTACGAGCAGTACTTC
CDR3: CAISHLTESSYEQYF

size: many
V: TRBV6-2/TRBV6-3
D: .
J: TRBJ1-2
DNA: TGTGCCAGCAGTTACCATCAGACGGGTGGCTACACCTTC
CDR3: CASSYHQTGGYTF

size: .
V: TRBV6-5
D: .
J: TRBJ1-6
DNA: TGTGCCAGCAGTTACCTGGGGTCTGAATCACCCCTCCACTTT
CDR3: CASSYLGSESPLHF

size: few
V: TRBV3-1
D: .
J: TRBJ1-2
DNA: TGTGCCAGCAGCAAAAGGACGAGCTATGGCTACACCTTC
CDR3: CASSKRTSYGYTF

size: few
V: TRBV6-1
D: TRBD1
J: TRBJ2-2
DNA: TGTGCCAGCACACGGCTAGGACAGGGTTTTAAGGCCGGGGAGCTGTTTTTT
CDR3: CASTRLGQGFKAGELFF

size: few
V: TRBV7-2
D: .
J: TRBJ2-3
DNA: TGTGCCAGCAGCTTGAGAATAACAGGCAGCACAGATACGCAGTATTTT
CDR3: CASSLRITGSTDTQYF

size: .
V: TRBV12-3/TRBV12-4
D: .
J: TRBJ2-5
DNA: TGTGCCAGCAGTTTAGCTGATGAGACCCAGTACTTC
CDR3: CASSLADETQYF

size: .
V: TRBV20-1
D: TRBD2
J: TRBJ2-3
DNA: TGCAGTGCTGAACGTGGACTAGCGTCTCCAACAGATACGCAGTATTTT
CDR3: CSAERGLASPTDTQYF

size: .
V: TRBV18
D: TRBD1
J: TRBJ2-2
DNA: TGTGCCAGCTCACCACGGACGGCAGGGGGCGACACCGGGGAGCTGTTTTTT
CDR3: CASSPRTAGGDTGELFF

size: .
V: TRBV30
D: .
J: TRBJ1-5
DNA: TGTGCCTGGAGAAGGCAGAATAGCAATCAGCCCCAGCATTTT
CDR3: CAWRRQNSNQPQHF

size: many
V: TRBV6-5
D: .
J: TRBJ2-5
DNA: TGTGCCAGCAGTTACTCTGGGGCGGGGGAGACCCAGTACTTC
CDR3: CASSYSGAGETQYF

size: few
V: TRBV7-9
D: .
J: TRBJ2-1
DNA: TGTGCCAGCAGCCAAAGACGGGACTCCCTGTGGGATGAGCAGTTCTTC
CDR3: CASSQRRDSLWDEQFF

size: few
V: TRBV15
D: .
J: TRBJ2-2
DNA: TGTGCCACCCACTCCCGGCGGGGATATGGCACCGGGGAGCTGTTTTTT
CDR3: CATHSRRGYGTGELFF

size: few
V: TRBV2
D: .
J: TRBJ1-2
DNA: TGTGCCAGCAGTGACCCCGGCCGAACGACTAACTATGGCTACACCTTC
CDR3: CASSDPGRTTNYGYTF

size: .
V: TRBV7-2
D: TRBD1
J: TRBJ1-1
DNA: TGTGCCAGCAGCTTAAGCGGGGACAGGAACACTGAAGCTTACTTT
CDR3: CASSLSGDRNTEAYF

size: .
V: TRBV20-1
D: TRBD1
J: TRBJ1-1
DNA: TGCAGTGCCCCGGACAGGCTGGATGAAGCTTTCTTT
CDR3: CSAPDRLDEAFF

size: many
V: TRBV24-1
D: .
J: TRBJ1-2
DNA: TGTGCCACCAGTGATCCCCGACGCGAGCGGTATGGCTACACCTTC
CDR3: CATSDPRRERYGYTF

size: many
V: TRBV6-5
D: TRBD1
J: TRBJ1-1
DNA: TGTGCCAGCAGTTATGGACAGGTGAACACTGAAGCTTTCTTT
CDR3: CASSYGQVNTEAFF

size: many
V: TRBV12-3/TRBV12-4
D: .
J: TRBJ1-5
DNA: TGTGCCAGCAGTCTAACCTACAGCCAGCCCCAGCATTTT
CDR3: CASSLTYSQPQHF

size: .
V: TRBV9
D: .
J: TRBJ2-3
DNA: TGTGCCAGCAGCGTATCTTGGGGGGACGATACGCAGTATTTT
CDR3: CASSVSWGDDTQYF

size: .
V: TRBV7-8
D: .
J: TRBJ2-2
DNA: TGTGCCAGCAGCTTGTGGGGCTCGGCTGGGACCGGGGAGCTGTTTTTT
CDR3: CASSLWGSAGTGELFF

size: .
V: TRBV7-8
D: .
J: TRBJ2-1
DNA: TGTGCCAGCAGCTCGTACAGGAACGAACACTCCTACAATGAGCAGTTCTTC
CDR3: CASSSYRNEHSYNEQFF

size: few
V: TRBV6-1
D: .
J: TRBJ2-1
DNA: TGTGCCAGCAGGAAGGGTAGCGGCTCGAATGAGCAGTTCTTC
CDR3: CASRKGSGSNEQFF

size: .
V: TRBV24-1
D: .
J: TRBJ2-5
DNA: TGTGCCACAAGACTAGTAAGGCGACAAGAGACCCAGTACTTC
CDR3: CATRLVRRQETQYF

size: .
V: TRBV5-1
D: .
J: TRBJ2-7
DNA: TGCGCCAGCAGCTTGTTAAGCAACCAGTTGAACTACGAGCAGTACTTC
CDR3: CASSLLSNQLNYEQYF

size: .
V: TRBV7-2
D: TRBD1
J: TRBJ1-1
DNA: TGTGCCAGCAGCTTAGCCGGGACAGGGGTGAACACTGAAGCTTTCTTT
CDR3: CASSLAGTGVNTEAFF

size: many
V: TRBV6-2/TRBV6-3
D: .
J: TRBJ1-5
DNA: TGTGCCAGCAGTTACCGGAATTTGGCCAATCAGCCCCAGCATTTT
CDR3: CASSYRNLANQPQHF

size: few
V: TRBV20-1
D: .
J: TRBJ1-2
DNA: TGCAGTGCTCCCCGCGGGGGGGACTATGGCTACACCTTC
CDR3: CSAPRGGDYGYTF

size: .
V: TRBV28
D: .
J: TRBJ2-1
DNA: TGTGCCACTCGGACGGATTCCTACAATGAGCAGTTCTTC
CDR3: CATRTDSYNEQFF

size: .
V: TRBV5-1
D: TRBD2
J: TRBJ2-7
DNA: TGCGCCAGCAGCTTGGTTGCGGGAGCCATCTACGAGCAGTACTTC
CDR3: CASSLVAGAIYEQYF

size: .
V: TRBV4-1
D: .
J: TRBJ1-3
DNA: TGCGCCAGCAGCCAAGCTACCGTATTGGAAAACACCATATATTTT
CDR3: CASSQATVLENTIYF

size: .
V: TRBV25-1
D: .
J: TRBJ2-5
DNA: TGTGCCAGCACTCACCCGGGACTCTACCTGGAGACCCAGTACTTC
CDR3: CASTHPGLYLETQYF

size: few
V: TRBV11-2
D: TRBD2
J: TRBJ2-7
DNA: TGTGCCAGCAGCTTCCGGGACTACGCCTACGAGCAGTACTTC
CDR3: CASSFRDYAYEQYF

size: many
V: TRBV5-1
D: .
J: TRBJ1-1
DNA: TGTGCCAGCAGCTTCGACAGATCGAACACTGAAGCTTTCTTT
CDR3: CASSFDRSNTEAFF

size: few
V: TRBV9
D: TRBD2
J: TRBJ2-7
DNA: TGTGCCAGCAGCGCCGGGACTAGCGATGAGCAGTACTTC
CDR3: CASSAGTSDEQYF